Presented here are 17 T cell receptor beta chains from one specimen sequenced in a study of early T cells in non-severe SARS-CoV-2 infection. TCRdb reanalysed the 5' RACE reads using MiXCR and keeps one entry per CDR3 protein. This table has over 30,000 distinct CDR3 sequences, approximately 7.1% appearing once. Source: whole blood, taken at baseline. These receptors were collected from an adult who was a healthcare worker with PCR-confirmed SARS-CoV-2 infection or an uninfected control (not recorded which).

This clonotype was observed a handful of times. The CDR3 region is CASTLGGPQHF. CDR3 sequence (DNA): TGTGCCAGCACCTTGGGGGGGCCCCAGCATTTT. The rearrangement joins TRBV12-3 or TRBV12-4 to TRBJ1-5; D might be TRBD1 (5 bases). Trimming cost V 7 bases and J 9 bases, with 10 bases left between them. The CDR3 extends over 11 amino acids.

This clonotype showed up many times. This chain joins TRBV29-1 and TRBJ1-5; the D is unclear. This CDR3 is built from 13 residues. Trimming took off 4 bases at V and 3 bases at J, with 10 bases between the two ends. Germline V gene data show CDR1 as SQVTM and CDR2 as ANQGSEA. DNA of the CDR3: TGCAGCGTTGGTGCCGGGGTCAATCAGCCCCAGCATTTT. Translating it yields CSVGAGVNQPQHF.

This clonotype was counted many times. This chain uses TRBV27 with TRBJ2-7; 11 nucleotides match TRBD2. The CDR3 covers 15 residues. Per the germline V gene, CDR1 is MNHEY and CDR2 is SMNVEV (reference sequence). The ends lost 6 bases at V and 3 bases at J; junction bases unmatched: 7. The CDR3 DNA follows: TGTGCCAGCAGCACGCCGGGACTAGCGGTCTACGAGCAGTACTTC. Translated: CASSTPGLAVYEQYF.

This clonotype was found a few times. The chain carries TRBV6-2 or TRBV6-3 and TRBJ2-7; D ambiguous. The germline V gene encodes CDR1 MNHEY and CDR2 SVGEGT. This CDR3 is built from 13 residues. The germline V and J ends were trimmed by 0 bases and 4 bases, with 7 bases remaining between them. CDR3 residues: CASSYSGSYEQYV. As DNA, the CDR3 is TGTGCCAGCAGTTACTCCGGATCTTACGAGCAGTACGTC.

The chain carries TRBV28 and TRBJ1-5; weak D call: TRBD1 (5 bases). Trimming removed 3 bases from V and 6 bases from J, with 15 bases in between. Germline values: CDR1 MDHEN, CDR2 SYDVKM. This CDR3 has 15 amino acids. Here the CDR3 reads CASSFVRGRGQPQHF. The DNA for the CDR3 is TGTGCCAGCAGTTTTGTTCGGGGTAGGGGTCAGCCCCAGCATTTT.

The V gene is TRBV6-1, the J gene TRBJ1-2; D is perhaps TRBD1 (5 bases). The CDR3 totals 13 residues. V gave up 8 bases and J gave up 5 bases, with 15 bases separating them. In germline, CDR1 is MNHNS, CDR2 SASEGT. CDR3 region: CASASSGGYGYTF. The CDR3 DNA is TGTGCCAGCGCGAGCAGCGGGGGATATGGCTACACCTTC.

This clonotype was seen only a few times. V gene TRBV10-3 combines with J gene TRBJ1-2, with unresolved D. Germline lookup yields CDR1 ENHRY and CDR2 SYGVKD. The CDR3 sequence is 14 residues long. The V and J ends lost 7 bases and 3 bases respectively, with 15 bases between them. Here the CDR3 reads CAITDSDVYYGYTF. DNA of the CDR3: TGTGCCATCACCGACTCGGACGTATACTATGGCTACACCTTC.

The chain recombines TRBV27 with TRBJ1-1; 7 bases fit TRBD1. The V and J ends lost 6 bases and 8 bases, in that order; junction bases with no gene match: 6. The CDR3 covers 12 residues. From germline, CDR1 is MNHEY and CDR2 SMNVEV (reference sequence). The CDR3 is CASSTNRGEAFF. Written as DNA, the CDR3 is TGTGCCAGCAGCACAAACAGGGGCGAAGCTTTCTTT.

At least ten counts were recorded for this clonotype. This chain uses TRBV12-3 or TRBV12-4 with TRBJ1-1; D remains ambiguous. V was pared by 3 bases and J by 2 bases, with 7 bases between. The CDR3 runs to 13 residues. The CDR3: CASSFADNTEAFF. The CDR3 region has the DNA TGTGCCAGCAGTTTTGCGGATAACACTGAAGCTTTCTTT.

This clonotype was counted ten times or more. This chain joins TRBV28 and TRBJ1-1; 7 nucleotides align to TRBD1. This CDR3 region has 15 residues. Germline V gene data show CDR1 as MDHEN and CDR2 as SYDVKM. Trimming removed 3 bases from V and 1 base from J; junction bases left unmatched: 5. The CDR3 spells CASSFPDRANTEAFF. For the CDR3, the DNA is TGTGCCAGCAGTTTCCCCGACAGGGCGAACACTGAAGCTTTCTTT.

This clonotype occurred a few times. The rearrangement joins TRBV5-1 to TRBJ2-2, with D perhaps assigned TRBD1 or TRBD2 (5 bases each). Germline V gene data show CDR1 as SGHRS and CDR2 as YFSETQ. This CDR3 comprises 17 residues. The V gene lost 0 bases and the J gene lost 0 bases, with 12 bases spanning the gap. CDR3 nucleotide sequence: TGCGCCAGCAGCTTGGGACCTACGGGACCGAACACCGGGGAGCTGTTTTTT. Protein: CASSLGPTGPNTGELFF.

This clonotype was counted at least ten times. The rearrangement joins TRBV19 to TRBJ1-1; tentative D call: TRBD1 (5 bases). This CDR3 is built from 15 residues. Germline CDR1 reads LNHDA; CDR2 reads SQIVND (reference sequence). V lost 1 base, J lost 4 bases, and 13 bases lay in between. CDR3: CASSIGPQGGTEAFF. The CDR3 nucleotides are TGTGCCAGTAGTATAGGTCCTCAGGGCGGCACTGAAGCTTTCTTT.

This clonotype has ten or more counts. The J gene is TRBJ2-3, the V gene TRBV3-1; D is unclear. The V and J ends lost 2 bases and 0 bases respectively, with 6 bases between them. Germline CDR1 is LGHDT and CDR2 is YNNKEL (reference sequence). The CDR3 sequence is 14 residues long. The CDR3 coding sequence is TGTGCCAGCAGCCAACCGGGCAGCACAGATACGCAGTATTTT. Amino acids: CASSQPGSTDTQYF.

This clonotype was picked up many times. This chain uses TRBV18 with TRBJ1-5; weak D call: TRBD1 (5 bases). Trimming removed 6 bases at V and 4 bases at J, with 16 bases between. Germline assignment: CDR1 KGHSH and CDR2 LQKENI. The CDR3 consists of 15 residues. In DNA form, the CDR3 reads TGTGCCAGCTCCCCGACCGGGACTAAGAATCAGCCCCAGCATTTT. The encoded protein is CASSPTGTKNQPQHF.

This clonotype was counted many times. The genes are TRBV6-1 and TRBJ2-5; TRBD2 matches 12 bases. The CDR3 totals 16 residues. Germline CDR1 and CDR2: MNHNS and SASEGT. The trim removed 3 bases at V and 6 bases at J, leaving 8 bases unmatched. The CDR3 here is CASSEVTSGSGKTQYF. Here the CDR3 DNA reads TGTGCCAGCAGTGAGGTGACTAGCGGGAGTGGCAAGACCCAGTACTTC.

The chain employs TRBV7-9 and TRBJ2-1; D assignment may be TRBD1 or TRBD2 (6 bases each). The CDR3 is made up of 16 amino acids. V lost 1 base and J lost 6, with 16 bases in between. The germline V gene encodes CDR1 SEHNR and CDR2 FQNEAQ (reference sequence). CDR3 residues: CASSLGPGALGNEQFF. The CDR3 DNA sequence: TGTGCCAGCAGCTTAGGTCCGGGGGCTCTTGGCAATGAGCAGTTCTTC.

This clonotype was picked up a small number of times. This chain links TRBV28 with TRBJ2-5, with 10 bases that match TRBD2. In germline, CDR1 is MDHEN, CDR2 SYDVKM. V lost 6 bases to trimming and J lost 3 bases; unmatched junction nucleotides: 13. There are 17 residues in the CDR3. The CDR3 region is CASRDSSGRQGKETQYF. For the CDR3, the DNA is TGTGCCAGCAGGGATTCTAGCGGGAGACAGGGGAAAGAGACCCAGTACTTC.